These 3 T cell receptor beta chains were all obtained from the same sample, sequenced in a study of T cells in Graves' hyperthyroidism and ophthalmopathy. Authors of the study amplified TCR beta CDR3 regions from RNA transcripts. Carried out on the TCR CDR3, a first-round RT-PCR used the HTBI primer set. A single record per CDR3 protein comes from TCRdb applying MiXCR to the multiplex PCR reads. The sample has 550,000 to 650,000 distinct CDR3 sequences, 13% to 15% seen once. Input material: blood. These receptors all come from a woman aged 40 to 50 with Graves' hyperthyroidism.

This clonotype was seen at least ten times. The CDR3, as DNA: TGCGCCAGCAGCACAGGACTCCCTGGGGTCTACAATGAGCAGTTCTTC. Translation gives CASSTGLPGVYNEQFF. This rearrangement joins TRBV5-1 to TRBJ2-1; D tentatively fits TRBD1 or TRBD2 (5 bases each). Looked up from germline, CDR1 is SGHRS and CDR2 is YFSETQ. CDR3 size: 16 residues. Trimming pared 4 bases from V and 3 bases from J, leaving 17 bases between.

A note on this clonotype: A read error may be the cause here, since a much bigger clone is one base away. V gene TRBV2 combines with J gene TRBJ1-2; D unclear. The CDR3 has 11 amino acids. V shed 7 bases and J shed 4 bases, with 7 bases lying between them. Germline V gives CDR1 SNHLY, CDR2 FYNNEI. The CDR3 sequence: CASKQLYGYTF. The CDR3 DNA is TGTGCCAGCAAACAGCTCTATGGCTACACCTTC.

Ten or more counts support this clonotype. The chain has TRBV9 and TRBJ2-3, with a weak D call TRBD2 (5 bases). Germline V gene sequence: CDR1 SGDLS, CDR2 YYNGEE. V shed 4 bases and J shed 0 bases, with 15 bases lying between them. The CDR3 is made up of 16 amino acids. This CDR3 is CASSSGVSTSTDTQYF. The CDR3, as DNA: TGTGCCAGCAGCTCCGGGGTTTCGACTAGCACAGATACGCAGTATTTT.